A single T cell receptor beta chain is shown here with its context. These data originate in a study of PD-L1 blockade in urothelial cancer. Whole-study context: Male sex and bladder-origin urothelial cancer characterized about 85% of the 29 patients. Typically, measured as a median, blood samples had over 120,000 T cells.

Synthetic analogs of TCR templates were spiked into every PCR. Generated by immunoSEQ multiplex PCR, the TCRdb table keeps only in-frame clones and is missing some. Seen here are tens of thousands of clones, roughly 90% observed once, and the top ten hold more than 3.5%. Time point here: pretreatment peripheral blood. Patients presented with locally advanced or metastatic urothelial carcinoma. Trimming removed 7 bases from V and 6 bases from J, with 12 bases in between. CDR1 is MDHEN, CDR2 SYDVKM, per germline. This CDR3 region has 12 residues. The clonotype comes from a man between 70 and 80 years old with urothelial cancer. The sample here was PBMCs, taken around atezolizumab (anti-PD-L1) treatment. V usage is TRBV28 and J usage is TRBJ1-1, with D unclear. The CDR3 here is CASTTGRAEAFF. CDR3 bases: TGTGCCAGCACGACCGGCCGGGCTGAAGCTTTCTTT.